This T cell receptor beta chain is from a study of early T cells in non-severe SARS-CoV-2 infection. Study-level information: With bulk RNA from unsorted whole blood as input, sequencing yielded unpaired chains.

This clonotype appeared many times. Its antigen is not identified. Individual cDNA molecules were tagged with unique molecular identifiers, the study reported. TCRdb used MiXCR to reprocess the 5' RACE reads, holding one entry per CDR3 protein. The sample shows 40,000 to 45,000 distinct CDR3 sequences, about 12% of them seen only once. V dropped 4 bases and J dropped 0 bases, with 7 bases sitting between them. Germline-derived CDR1 and CDR2 are SQVTM and ANQGSEA. CDR3 length: 13 amino acids. Study results and caveats: VDJdb matching, biased toward anti-spike CD8 responses, missed private and CD4 specificities.

The receptor was isolated from an adult who was a healthcare worker with PCR-confirmed SARS-CoV-2 infection or an uninfected control (not recorded which). The sample taken for sequencing was whole blood. The chain recombines TRBV29-1 with TRBJ2-4; no clear D. CDR3 sequence reads: CSVVDIAKNIQYF. In DNA, the CDR3 is TGCAGCGTTGTTGATATAGCCAAAAACATTCAGTACTTC.